The rows below give T cell receptor beta chains drawn from one sample of a study of T cell responses to AZD1222 COVID-19 vaccine. The repertoire was sequenced with immunoSEQ multiplex PCR; TCRdb's copy has only in-frame clones and lacks some. Of approximately 94,000 clones in the sample, just under 90% were seen once. Sequenced here: peripheral blood, sampled on day 0 of AZD1222 vaccination. The receptors originated from an adult in good health. Both conserved end residues are part of each CDR3. The order of the fields is J gene, clone size, V gene, D gene, CDR3 DNA, CDR3 protein. A D gene is named only where the DNA matches it firmly. Rows give clone size only sometimes, using once, few, many, or a class for an expanded clone.

TRBJ1-1 | few | TRBV2 | NA | TGTGCCAGCAGCCGTCTGGAGAACACTGAAGCTTTCTTT | CASSRLENTEAFF
TRBJ2-7 | NA | TRBV27 | TRBD1 | TGTGCCAGCAGCCTAGACAGGGGCAACTACGAGCAGTACTTC | CASSLDRGNYEQYF
TRBJ1-5 | NA | TRBV18 | NA | TGTGCCAGCTCACCTATGGGGTTGAATCAGCCCCAGCATTTT | CASSPMGLNQPQHF
TRBJ1-4 | NA | TRBV19 | NA | TGTGCCAGTAGTATAGATGTATCTGATTCTAATGAAAAACTGTTTTTT | CASSIDVSDSNEKLFF
TRBJ1-6 | NA | TRBV27 | NA | TGTGCCAGTCGCGAGGTAGTGAATAATTCACCCCTCCACTTT | CASREVVNNSPLHF
TRBJ2-7 | NA | TRBV7-8 | NA | TGTGCCAGCAGCTTATTACAGCTTCGGGGCGAGCAGTACTTC | CASSLLQLRGEQYF
TRBJ1-5 | NA | TRBV29-1 | NA | TGCAGCGTTGGGGACGGTAATCAGCCCCAGCATTTT | CSVGDGNQPQHF
TRBJ2-1 | NA | TRBV6-4 | TRBD2 | TGTGCCAGCAGTGATAAGGCTAGCGGCTTTTACAATGAGCAGTTCTTC | CASSDKASGFYNEQFF
TRBJ1-3 | NA | TRBV7-6 | NA | TGTGCCAGCAGCCAAGGGGCCGGCACTGGAAACACCATATATTTT | CASSQGAGTGNTIYF
TRBJ2-7 | NA | TRBV29-1 | TRBD1 | TGCAGCGTTGTCGGGACAGGCGCCTACGAGCAGTACTTC | CSVVGTGAYEQYF
TRBJ1-1 | NA | TRBV7-6 | NA | TGTGCCAGCAGCTTAGAAGGGGAGGGTGAAGCTTTCTTT | CASSLEGEGEAFF
TRBJ1-5 | NA | TRBV2 | NA | TGTGCCAGCAGTCCCAGTCCCTGGGCCCAGCATTTT | CASSPSPWAQHF
TRBJ2-2 | NA | TRBV9 | NA | TGTGCCAGCAGCCTGGGGCGTGGCACCGGGGAGCTGTTTTTT | CASSLGRGTGELFF
TRBJ2-7 | NA | TRBV6-2/TRBV6-3 | NA | TGTGCCAGCAGTTTTGACGGCCGGGGGCAGTACTTC | CASSFDGRGQYF
TRBJ2-4 | few | TRBV7-2 | NA | TGTGCCAGCAACCTTCTCGGGGGCAAAAACATTCAGTACTTC | CASNLLGGKNIQYF
TRBJ2-7 | NA | TRBV2 | TRBD1 | TGTGCCAGCAGTAACTGGGACAGCCCCTACGAGCAGTACTTC | CASSNWDSPYEQYF
TRBJ1-1 | NA | TRBV27 | NA | TGTGCCAGCAGTTTGGCAGGAAACACTGAAGCTTTCTTT | CASSLAGNTEAFF
TRBJ2-7 | NA | TRBV5-1 | TRBD1 | TGCGCCAGCAGCTTGGCCGCGGGACAGGGTGTATACGAGCAGTACTTC | CASSLAAGQGVYEQYF
TRBJ1-3 | NA | TRBV19 | TRBD1 | TGTGCCAGTAGTGACAGGGGGCGCGGAGACACCATATATTTT | CASSDRGRGDTIYF
TRBJ2-7 | NA | TRBV7-2 | NA | TGTGCCAGCAGCTTAGCGGTGGGCGTAAGCTCCTACGAGCAGTACTTC | CASSLAVGVSSYEQYF
TRBJ2-1 | NA | TRBV10-1 | TRBD1 | TGCGCCAGCAGTCAAGGACAGGGACACAATGAGCAGTTCTTC | CASSQGQGHNEQFF
TRBJ2-7 | NA | TRBV9 | TRBD2 | TGTGCCAGCAGCGTAGATCTAGCGGGTAGGAACGAGCAGTACTTC | CASSVDLAGRNEQYF
TRBJ1-1 | NA | TRBV5-1 | NA | TGCGCCAGCAGCTTGGGGGAAGAAGCTGAAGCTTTCTTT | CASSLGEEAEAFF
TRBJ2-5 | NA | TRBV19 | NA | TGTGCCAGTAGTACACGACAGAACAAAGAGACCCAGTACTTC | CASSTRQNKETQYF
TRBJ1-2 | NA | TRBV2 | NA | TGTGCCAGCAGATCTGACGTACACTATGGCTACACCTTC | CASRSDVHYGYTF
TRBJ1-3 | NA | TRBV6-5 | NA | TGTGCCAGCGCTCCGGGAGCCATCTCTGGAAACACCATATATTTT | CASAPGAISGNTIYF
TRBJ1-5 | NA | TRBV19 | TRBD1 | TGTGCCAGTAGTGGACAGGGCCAGCCCCAGCATTTT | CASSGQGQPQHF
TRBJ1-6 | NA | TRBV7-9 | NA | TGTGCCAGCAGCGAAACCTCCGGGACACCGGGATTACCCCTCCACTTT | CASSETSGTPGLPLHF
TRBJ1-5 | NA | TRBV7-8 | NA | TGTGCCAGCAGCCTAAATAGCAATCAGCCCCAGCATTTT | CASSLNSNQPQHF
TRBJ2-7 | NA | TRBV7-2 | TRBD2 | TGTGCCAGCAGCTTGAGCGGGAGCCCGGACGAGCAGTACTTC | CASSLSGSPDEQYF
TRBJ2-3 | NA | TRBV11-2 | NA | TGTGCCAGCAGCTTAACTGTGAACGGAAAAGCCCCAGATACGCAGTATTTT | CASSLTVNGKAPDTQYF
TRBJ1-2 | NA | TRBV7-9 | TRBD1 | TGTGCCAGCAGCTCTGGGGCGAGACGGACAGGGGGTTTGCATGGCTACACCTTC | CASSSGARRTGGLHGYTF
TRBJ2-7 | NA | TRBV7-3 | TRBD2 | TGTGCCAGCAGCTCACACGTTAGGGATCTAGCGGGAGCCCAGCCCTACGAGCAGTACTTC | CASSSHVRDLAGAQPYEQYF
TRBJ1-1 | once | TRBV5-5 | TRBD1 | TGTGCCAGCAGCTTCGAGTGGACAGGGGGTGGCAACACTGAAGCTTTCTTT | CASSFEWTGGGNTEAFF
TRBJ1-1 | NA | TRBV18 | NA | TGTGCCAGCTCACCACCCGAAGGGACTGAGGCTTTCTTT | CASSPPEGTEAFF
TRBJ2-7 | NA | TRBV5-1 | NA | TGCGCCAGCAGCTGGGGACTGGACCTTTTCGAGCAGTACTTC | CASSWGLDLFEQYF
TRBJ1-2 | once | TRBV11-3 | NA | TGTGCCAGCTGGGGAGGCGGGTCTGGCTACACCTTC | CASWGGGSGYTF
TRBJ2-7 | few | TRBV6-1 | TRBD1 | TGTGCCAGCAGTGGGGGACAGGGGGCGGTTGTATACGAGCAGTACTTC | CASSGGQGAVVYEQYF
TRBJ2-7 | NA | TRBV18 | NA | TGTGCCAGCTCGACAGGGTCCGGGGGCTACGAGCAGTACTTC | CASSTGSGGYEQYF
TRBJ1-2 | NA | TRBV12-3/TRBV12-4 | NA | TGTGCCAGCAGCCCCCCGGGGGGGGGCTACACCTTC | CASSPPGGGYTF
TRBJ2-2 | NA | TRBV6-6 | NA | TGTGCCAGCGGACGGAGCACCAGAGGAGATGGCGGGGAGCTGTTTTTT | CASGRSTRGDGGELFF